Listed here is a single T cell receptor (beta chain). From germline, CDR1 is MNHNS and CDR2 SASEGT. The CDR3 has 15 residues. V shed 2 bases, J shed 4 bases, and the junction held 7 bases outside the gene matches. This sample was included in a study of cytomegalovirus exposure and HLA in healthy donors. Primers included in the PCR were 60 Vbeta and 13 Jbeta primers. Original handling: Later analysis identified tens of millions of unique TCR beta chains, around 10 million shared. Measured with immunoSEQ multiplex PCR; TCRdb has only the in-frame clones, and not every one. The V and J calls and clone size come from that table; D and trimming were worked out from the DNA. The sample includes 170,000 or so clones, 77% of them seen just once.

V gene TRBV6-1 combines with J gene TRBJ2-7; 8 bases are a match to TRBD2. The sequencing sample was made of PBMCs. This TCR was sampled from a woman aged 25 to 45 in good health and CMV-seronegative. CDR3 loop: CASSEPRRGGYEQYF. The CDR3 DNA is TGTGCCAGCAGTGAACCTCGCCGGGGGGGATACGAGCAGTACTTC.